This T cell receptor beta chain was identified during a study of cytomegalovirus exposure and HLA in healthy donors. In the study overall: Earlier findings included 117 million unique TCR beta sequences obtained from 150 million to 200 million T cells.

Trimming cost V 5 bases and J 1 base, with 8 bases left between them. This CDR3 region has 13 residues. CDR1 and CDR2 from the germline V gene are ENHRY and SYGVKD. A remark on this clone: Its cognate antigen is unknown.

Study outcomes and limitations: Investigators reported fewer than 200 TCR beta chains as tied to cytomegalovirus.

Researchers ran the PCR with 60 Vbeta and 13 Jbeta primers. Repertoires were generated with immunoSEQ multiplex PCR, while TCRdb's copy carries only in-frame clones and drops some. This sample has about 130,000 clones, with approximately 87% found just once. The clonotype was recovered from a young man in good health and CMV-seropositive. The J gene is TRBJ2-5, the V gene TRBV10-3; tentatively, D is TRBD2 (5 bases). Material for sequencing was PBMCs. The CDR3: CAISPGFQETQYF. CDR3 nucleotide sequence: TGTGCCATCAGTCCGGGATTCCAAGAGACCCAGTACTTC.